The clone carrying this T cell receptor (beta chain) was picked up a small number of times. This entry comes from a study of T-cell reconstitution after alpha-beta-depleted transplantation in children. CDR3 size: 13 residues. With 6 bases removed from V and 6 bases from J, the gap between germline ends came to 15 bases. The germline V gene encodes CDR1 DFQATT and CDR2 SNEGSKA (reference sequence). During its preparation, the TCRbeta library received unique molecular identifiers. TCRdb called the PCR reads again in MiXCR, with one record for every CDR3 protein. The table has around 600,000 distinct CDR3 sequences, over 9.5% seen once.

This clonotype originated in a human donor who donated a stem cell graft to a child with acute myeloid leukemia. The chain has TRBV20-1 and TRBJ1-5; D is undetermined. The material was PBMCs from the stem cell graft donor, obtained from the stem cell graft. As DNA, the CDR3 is TGCAGTGCGGCCCAGGATGAGGTTCAGCCCCAGCATTTT. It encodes CSAAQDEVQPQHF.